Listed here is a single TCR beta chain. Its antigen specificity is not known. Base qualities are not provided; no much larger clone lies one nucleotide away. This sample was included in a study of T cell responses to AZD1222 COVID-19 vaccine (dated by TCRdb to the early 2020s). About the investigation overall: AZD1222 recipients whose second dose came at about 4 weeks and those whose second dose came at about 12 weeks were combined into one group, since spike-specific TCR depth and breadth did not differ between the two schedules. TCR sequencing covered about 230 trial participants: 207 given two doses of AZD1222 and around 26 given two doses of MenACWY control vaccine. Trial participants were enrolled into age subgroups of 18-55, 56-69 and 70-plus years, which contained 148, 28 and 57 TCR-sequenced participants, respectively. Study-wide findings and limitations: CD4 TCRs associated with the vaccine covered the entire spike protein, and the dominant responses were in regions 160-218 and 743-854. Because no day 14 peak-response samples were available, repertoires were characterized only after the peak T cell response. A significant rise in spike-specific TCR breadth and depth was observed after two AZD1222 doses relative to day 0 and relative to MenACWY recipients. Conclusions about previously exposed vaccinees were limited because only a handful of AZD1222 recipients were SARS-CoV-2 seropositive at baseline. Nearly half of unique spike-specific TCRs reportedly recognized epitopes outside regions mutated in the B.1.351 and B.1.1.7 variants. The 56-69-year group was small, and its depth increase did not reach significance, likely because of low power. Participants were mostly white British and included more females than males, and it was suggested by the authors that clonal diversity may have been underestimated.

Explained via the paper, the time point label denotes: baseline before first vaccination. The vaccinee samples were drawn from two UK trials, COV001 and COV002, one of which was a single-blind randomized controlled phase 2/3 trial testing AZD1222 (ChAdOx1 nCoV-19) in healthy adults. Trial participant PBMC samples were collected at day 0 and day 28 after the second dose for TCRbeta chain sequencing. The CDR3 regions of human TCRbeta chains were subjected to immunosequencing. The source study handled its data this way. TCRs in the repertoires were matched against a reference library of SARS-CoV-2-specific TCRs that had been generated with the MIRA antigen-specificity platform. Breadth was defined as the fraction of unique TCRs that were SARS-CoV-2-associated, and depth was defined as the fraction of total T cells that were SARS-CoV-2-associated. Each spike-specific TCR was assigned to its reactive spike region and to a CD4 or CD8 class using the MIRA data. Log10-transformed breadth and depth values were compared by one-way ANOVA with Sidak's multiple comparisons tests. Drawn from immuneACCESS, this table holds only the in-frame rearrangements with V and J called that TCRdb kept. Clones are partly lost; checked studies trace under half to an unresolved V gene and leave the rest unexplained. Clone size and V and J calls were adopted from that table, with D and trimming inferred from the DNA. Counted in this sample were 130,000 or so clones; around 87% of them appeared once. The ten largest clonotypes hold approximately 3.1% of the sample.

From V the trimming removes 1 base and from J it removes 2 bases, while the gene matches leave 3 bases of the junction unaccounted for. The CDR3 goes from the cysteine to the phenylalanine over 14 residues. Only CDR3 DNA remains: 42 bases, in frame from the first base. According to the germline V gene, CDR1 reads SGHRS and CDR2 reads YFSETQ. The sequence came from an adult in good health. Sequenced here: peripheral blood, sampled on day 0 of AZD1222 vaccination. Recombination linked TRBV5-1 to TRBJ2-7, and TRBD1 matches 7 of the central bases. At the DNA level, the sequence is TGCGCCAGCAGCTTGTTCACAGGGGCCTACGAGCAGTACTTC. Translated, it gives CASSLFTGAYEQYF.